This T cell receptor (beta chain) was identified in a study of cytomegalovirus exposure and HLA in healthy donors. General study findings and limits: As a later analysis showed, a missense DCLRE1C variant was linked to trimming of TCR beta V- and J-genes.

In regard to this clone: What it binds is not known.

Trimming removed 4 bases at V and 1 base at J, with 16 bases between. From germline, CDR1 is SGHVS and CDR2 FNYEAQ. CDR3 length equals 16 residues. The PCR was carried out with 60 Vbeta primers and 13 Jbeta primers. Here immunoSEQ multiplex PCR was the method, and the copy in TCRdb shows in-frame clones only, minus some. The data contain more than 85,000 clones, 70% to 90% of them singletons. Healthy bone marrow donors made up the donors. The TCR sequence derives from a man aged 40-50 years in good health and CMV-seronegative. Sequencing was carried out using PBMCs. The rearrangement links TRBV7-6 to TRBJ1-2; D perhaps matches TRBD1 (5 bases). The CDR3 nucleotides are TGTGCCAGCAGCTCGGAGGGTTGGGGGTTTAACTATGGCTACACCTTC. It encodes CASSSEGWGFNYGYTF.